The 24 T cell receptor beta chains below were found in one sample sequenced in a study of blood T cell repertoires in COVID-19. Clones were sequenced by immunoSEQ multiplex PCR, and TCRdb holds only the in-frame ones, with some missing. The profile covers tens of thousands of clones, with approximately 90% appearing a single time and around 3.6% taken by the ten largest. Sequences were obtained from peripheral blood. These receptors were obtained from a woman in her forties or fifties with COVID-19, enrolled during active disease.

The chain recombines TRBV7-2 with TRBJ2-1; D call uncertain. The ends were cut back, 3 bases at V and 3 bases at J, with 3 bases in the middle. Germline V gene data show CDR1 as SGHTA and CDR2 as FQGNSA. The CDR3 extends over 12 amino acids. CDR3 region: CASSFIYNEQFF. The CDR3 bases are TGTGCCAGCAGCTTTATCTACAATGAGCAGTTCTTC.

V gene TRBV28 combines with J gene TRBJ1-4; a possible D gene is TRBD1 (6 bases). CDR1 is MDHEN and CDR2 is SYDVKM in the germline V gene. Trimming took off 6 bases at V and 4 bases at J, with 18 bases between the two ends. The length of the CDR3 is 16 residues. CDR3: CASRPTGIWNNEKLFF. As DNA, the CDR3 is TGTGCCAGCAGACCAACAGGGATCTGGAATAATGAAAAACTGTTTTTT.

For this clone: Other DNA sequences in the same sample also yield this CDR3. The J gene is TRBJ2-3, the V gene TRBV7-2; TRBD1 might be the D (6 bases). The CDR3 contains 15 residues. V was pared by 5 bases and J by 1 base, with 13 bases between. Germline V gene sequence: CDR1 SGHTA, CDR2 FQGNSA. The CDR3 region is CASSPDRSRTDTQYF. The CDR3 DNA sequence: TGTGCCAGCAGCCCTGACAGGTCCCGCACAGATACGCAGTATTTT. The whole variable domain, remainder taken from reference TRBV7-2 and TRBJ2-3, is GAGVSQSPSNKVTEKGKDVELRCDPISGHTALYWYRQSLGQGLEFLIYFQGNSAPDKSGLPSDRFSAERTGGSVSTLTIQRTQQEDSAVYLCASSPDRSRTDTQYFGPGTRLTVL.

V usage is TRBV11-3 and J usage is TRBJ1-1, with TRBD1 matching over 9 bases. The CDR3 totals 14 residues. Germline lookup yields CDR1 SGHNT and CDR2 YENEEA. V lost 5 bases to trimming and J lost 4 bases; unmatched junction nucleotides: 5. The CDR3 protein is CASSISTGGTEAFF. CDR3 in DNA: TGTGCCAGCAGCATATCGACAGGGGGCACTGAAGCTTTCTTT. Together with reference TRBV11-3 and TRBJ1-1, the CDR3 gives the full variable domain: EAGVVQSPRYKIIEKKQPVAFWCNPISGHNTLYWYLQNLGQGPELLIRYENEEAVDDSQLPKDRFSAERLKGVDSTLKIQPAELGDSAVYLCASSISTGGTEAFFGQGTRLTVV.

The gene calls are TRBV7-8 and TRBJ2-2; D not certain. The V gene's germline CDR1 is SGHVS and CDR2 FQNEAQ. The CDR3 totals 15 residues. V was shortened by 1 base and J by 4 bases, with 10 bases between the two germline ends. The CDR3 DNA reads as TGTGCCAGCAGCTTAGGTCGGCGCGGCACCGGGGAGCTGTTTTTT. Translated, it gives CASSLGRRGTGELFF.

V is TRBV5-8 and J is TRBJ2-3; D possibly corresponds to TRBD2 (5 bases). Germline assignment: CDR1 SGHTS and CDR2 YDEGEE. The CDR3 has 15 residues. Trimming shortened V by 0 bases and J by 0 bases, and 8 bases separated the two germline ends. This chain's CDR3 is CASSLGRSSTDTQYF. The CDR3 DNA reads as TGTGCCAGCAGCTTGGGGAGGTCTAGCACAGATACGCAGTATTTT. The entire variable domain, with the rest obtained from reference TRBV5-8 and TRBJ2-3, is as follows: EAGVTQSPTHLIKTRGQQATLRCSPISGHTSVYWYQQALGLGLQFLLWYDEGEERNRGNFPPRFSGRQFPNYSSELNVNALELEDSALYLCASSLGRSSTDTQYFGPGTRLTVL.

The chain combines TRBV11-2 with TRBJ1-2; D is undetermined. Looked up from germline, CDR1 is SGHAT and CDR2 is FQNNGV. This CDR3 contains 13 residues. The V and J ends lost 1 base and 8 bases respectively, with 11 bases between them. The CDR3 protein is CASSLVSQRGYTF. The CDR3 DNA is TGTGCCAGCAGCTTAGTGAGTCAACGAGGCTACACCTTC.

The chain is built from TRBV5-4 and TRBJ1-2; TRBD1 aligns across 9 bases. The length of the CDR3 is 15 residues. Trimming cost V 4 bases and J 8 bases; bases outside gene matches: 12. Germline assignment: CDR1 SGHNT and CDR2 YYREEE (reference sequence). Written as DNA, the CDR3 is TGTGCCAGCAGCCTCCAACCGGGACAGGGTGACGGCTACACCTTC. Its protein is CASSLQPGQGDGYTF.

This rearrangement joins TRBV7-6 to TRBJ2-1; D unclear. The CDR3 loop spans 16 amino acids. In germline, CDR1 is SGHVS, CDR2 FNYEAQ. Trimming pared 0 bases from V and 2 bases from J, leaving 11 bases between. The CDR3: CASSLAGRGPYNEQFF. CDR3 coding DNA: TGTGCCAGCAGCTTAGCCGGCCGAGGCCCCTACAATGAGCAGTTCTTC.

This clone was seen a single time. As DNA, the CDR3 is TGTGCCAGCCTTACCCATTGGCGGGGTTCCTACGAGCAGTACTTC. This codes for CASLTHWRGSYEQYF. The rearrangement joins TRBV28 to TRBJ2-7; the D gene is possibly TRBD2 (6 bases). V was pared by 8 bases and J by 1 base, with 18 bases between. The germline V gene has CDR1 MDHEN and CDR2 SYDVKM. This CDR3 has 15 residues. Full variable domain (rest looked up from reference TRBV28 and TRBJ2-7): DVKVTQSSRYLVKRTGEKVFLECVQDMDHENMFWYRQDPGLGLRLIYFSYDVKMKEKGDIPEGYSVSREKKERFSLILESASTNQTSMYLCASLTHWRGSYEQYFGPGTRLTVT.

This rearrangement joins TRBV6-2 or TRBV6-3 to TRBJ1-1; TRBD1 aligns across 9 bases. The V segment lost 2 bases and the J segment 1 base; nucleotides outside the gene matches: 5. This CDR3 contains 16 residues. Germline V CDR1 and CDR2: MNHEY, SVGEGT. This CDR3 reads CASSYPDRGWNTEAFF. The CDR3 DNA is TGTGCCAGCAGTTACCCTGACAGGGGGTGGAACACTGAAGCTTTCTTT.

The chain combines TRBV28 with TRBJ1-2; tentatively, D is TRBD1 (5 bases). Germline CDR1 reads MDHEN; CDR2 reads SYDVKM. Trimming stripped 5 bases from V and 6 bases from J, with 13 bases between. The CDR3 sequence is 13 residues long. The CDR3 sequence: CASSIQESDGYTF. CDR3 bases: TGTGCCAGCAGTATACAGGAAAGCGATGGCTACACCTTC.

The chain carries TRBV7-2 and TRBJ2-1; D is perhaps TRBD2 (6 bases). The length of the CDR3 is 16 residues. Deletions cut 2 bases from V and 5 bases from J, with 16 bases between. In germline, CDR1 is SGHTA, CDR2 FQGNSA. CDR3 region: CASSLRGLRGDNEQFF. DNA of the CDR3: TGTGCCAGCAGCTTAAGAGGACTGCGGGGTGACAATGAGCAGTTCTTC.

This sequence joins TRBV29-1 and TRBJ2-5; 9 nucleotides match TRBD1. Trimming took 5 bases from V and 5 from J; bases not matched to a gene: 6. Per the germline V gene, CDR1 is SQVTM and CDR2 is ANQGSEA. The length of the CDR3 is 13 residues. The CDR3 is CSVRTGVRETQYF. In DNA form, the CDR3 reads TGCAGCGTTCGGACAGGGGTCAGGGAGACCCAGTACTTC.

This chain connects TRBV6-1 to TRBJ2-1, with 12 bases fitting TRBD2. In germline, CDR1 is MNHNS, CDR2 SASEGT. The CDR3 is 19 amino acids. V lost 3 bases and J lost 7; bases outside the gene matches: 16. In DNA form, the CDR3 reads TGTGCCAGCAGTGAGACCCCGCGACTAGCGGGAGAGGTCGGGAATGAGCAGTTCTTC. Its translation: CASSETPRLAGEVGNEQFF.

This chain links TRBV3-1 (or the pseudogene TRBV3-2) with TRBJ2-2, with TRBD2 identical over 13 bases. The CDR3 loop spans 15 amino acids. The germline CDR1 and CDR2 sequences are LGHDT and YNNKEL (reference sequence). V gave up 4 bases and J gave up 7 bases; unmatched junction bases: 3. CDR3 protein: CASSRLAGGNGELFF. The CDR3 DNA sequence: TGTGCCAGCAGCCGACTAGCGGGAGGCAACGGGGAGCTGTTTTTT.

This chain connects TRBV19 to TRBJ2-3, with 8 positions matching TRBD1. This CDR3 region has 15 residues. Trimming cost V 5 bases and J 6 bases; bases outside gene matches: 10. Germline V CDR1 and CDR2: LNHDA, SQIVND (reference sequence). Written as DNA, the CDR3 is TGTGCCAGTAGTTCGGGACAGGAGCTCCCGGATACGCAGTATTTT. It codes for CASSSGQELPDTQYF. Combining the CDR3 with reference TRBV19 and TRBJ2-3 gives the whole variable domain DGGITQSPKYLFRKEGQNVTLSCEQNLNHDAMYWYRQDPGQGLRLIYYSQIVNDFQKGDIAEGYSVSREKKESFPLTVTSAQKNPTAFYLCASSSGQELPDTQYFGPGTRLTVL.

This chain uses TRBV5-4 with TRBJ2-5, with D perhaps TRBD2 (6 bases). Trimming removed 4 bases from V and 0 bases from J, with 13 bases in between. CDR1 and CDR2 from the germline V gene are SGHNT and YYREEE (reference sequence). The CDR3 is 15 residues long. The CDR3 bases are TGTGCCAGCAGCCCCGGACTACAGTACCAAGAGACCCAGTACTTC. This translates into CASSPGLQYQETQYF.

The chain is built from TRBV14 and TRBJ1-4; D is perhaps TRBD1 (6 bases). V dropped 2 bases and J dropped 8 bases, with 24 bases sitting between them. The CDR3 runs 18 residues. CDR1 and CDR2 from the germline V gene are SGHDN and FVKESK. DNA of the CDR3: TGTGCCAGCAGCCAACCTCTAACACAGGGCGTCGAGGGCGAAAAACTGTTTTTT. Its protein product is CASSQPLTQGVEGEKLFF.

The chain's CDR3 is CASSVEQGVGEQYF. CDR3 coding DNA: TGTGCCAGCAGCGTAGAACAGGGAGTTGGAGAGCAGTACTTC. The V gene is TRBV9, the J gene TRBJ2-7; D is possibly TRBD1 (6 bases). Germline V gene data show CDR1 as SGDLS and CDR2 as YYNGEE. The CDR3 sequence is 14 residues long. The ends were cut back, 0 bases at V and 7 bases at J, with 14 bases in the middle. The whole variable domain, remainder taken from reference TRBV9 and TRBJ2-7, is DSGVTQTPKHLITATGQRVTLRCSPRSGDLSVYWYQQSLDQGLQFLIQYYNGEERAKGNILERFSAQQFPDLHSELNLSSLELGDSALYFCASSVEQGVGEQYFGPGTRLTVT.

The chain recombines TRBV5-4 with TRBJ2-7, with D possibly matching TRBD1 (6 bases). V lost 2 bases to trimming and J lost 0 bases, with 12 bases between them. The germline gives CDR1 SGHNT, CDR2 YYREEE (reference sequence). This CDR3 is 15 amino acids long. CDR3 sequence reads: CASSLGGISSYEQYF. The DNA of the CDR3 is TGTGCCAGCAGCTTAGGGGGTATAAGCTCCTACGAGCAGTACTTC.

This rearrangement joins TRBV19 to TRBJ1-5; 8 bases match TRBD1. CDR1 is LNHDA and CDR2 is SQIVND in the germline V gene (reference sequence). J gave up 7 bases and V 1 base, and 3 bases lay outside the gene matches. CDR3 length: 14 amino acids. CDR3: CASSIAGGEQPQHF. The CDR3 DNA reads TGTGCCAGTAGTATAGCAGGGGGCGAGCAGCCCCAGCATTTT.

The chain has TRBV28 and TRBJ1-6; 10 bases are shared with TRBD1. The germline V gene encodes CDR1 MDHEN and CDR2 SYDVKM. The CDR3 runs 15 residues. V trimming: 3 bases; J trimming: 8 bases; junction bases outside the gene matches: 4. The CDR3 DNA sequence: TGTGCCAGCAGTTTGGGACAGGGGATTCATTCACCCCTCCACTTT. Translation gives CASSLGQGIHSPLHF.

V gene TRBV25-1 combines with J gene TRBJ1-2, with 9 bases identical to TRBD1. Unmatched junction bases numbered 6, after V lost 7 bases and J lost 6 bases. The CDR3 is 13 amino acids. Germline V gives CDR1 MGHDK, CDR2 SYGVNS. CDR3 loop: CASTSDRGNGYTF. Written as DNA, the CDR3 is TGTGCCAGCACCTCAGACAGGGGGAATGGCTACACCTTC.